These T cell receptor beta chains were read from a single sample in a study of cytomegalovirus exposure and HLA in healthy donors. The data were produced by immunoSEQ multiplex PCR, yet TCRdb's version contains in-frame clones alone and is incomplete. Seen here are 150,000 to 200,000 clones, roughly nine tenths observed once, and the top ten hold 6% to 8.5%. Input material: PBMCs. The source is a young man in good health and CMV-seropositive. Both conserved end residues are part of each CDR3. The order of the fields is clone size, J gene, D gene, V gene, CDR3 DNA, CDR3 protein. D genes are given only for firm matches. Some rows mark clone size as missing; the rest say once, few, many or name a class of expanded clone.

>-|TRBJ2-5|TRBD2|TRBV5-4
TGTGCCAGCAGCTTGAGGACCGGGGGGTTCCAAGAGACCCAGTACTTC
CASSLRTGGFQETQYF
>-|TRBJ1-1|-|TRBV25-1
TGTGCCAGCAGTGACCAGACCGCTTCTGGGAACACTGAAGCTTTCTTT
CASSDQTASGNTEAFF
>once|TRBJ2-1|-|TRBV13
TGTGCCAGCAGGGGTCAGGGCGGGTTCAATGAGCAGTTCTTC
CASRGQGGFNEQFF
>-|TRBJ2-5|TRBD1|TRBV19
TGTGCCAGTAGGAGACAGGGGAGTGGGCAAGAGACCCAGTACTTC
CASRRQGSGQETQYF
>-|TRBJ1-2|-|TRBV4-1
TGCGCCAGCAGCCAAGCTGTGACTGGGGGCGATGGCTACACCTTC
CASSQAVTGGDGYTF
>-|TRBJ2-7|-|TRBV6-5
TGTGCCAGCAGTTATCTTCCCACGAAGAACTACGAGCAGTACTTC
CASSYLPTKNYEQYF
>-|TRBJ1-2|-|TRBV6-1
TGTGCCAGCAGTGCAGGACAGTTTACTAACTATGGCTACACCTTC
CASSAGQFTNYGYTF
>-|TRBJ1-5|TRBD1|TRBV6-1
TGTGCCAGCCGAGGGACAGGCCAGCATTTT
CASRGTGQHF
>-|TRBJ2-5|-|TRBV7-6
TGTGCCAGCAGCTTAGGCCAGTCCAGGCACAAGGAGACCCAGTACTTC
CASSLGQSRHKETQYF
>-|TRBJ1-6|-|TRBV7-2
TGTGCCAGCAGCTTCGGTGGTTCACCCCTCCACTTT
CASSFGGSPLHF
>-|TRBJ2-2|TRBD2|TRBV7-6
TGTGCCAGCAGCCCCGTTTTGATGCGGGAGTTAAGCGGGGAGCTGTTTTTT
CASSPVLMRELSGELFF
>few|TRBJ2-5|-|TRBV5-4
TGTGCCAGCAGCTTTCAGGGAGGGGGTCAAGAGACCCAGTACTTC
CASSFQGGGQETQYF
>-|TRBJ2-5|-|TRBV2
TGTGCCATCGAGGGAGCTCAAGAGACCCAGTACTTC
CAIEGAQETQYF
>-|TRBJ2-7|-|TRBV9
TGTGCCAGCAGCGTAGAGAGGGTCGGCACCTACGAGCAGTACTTC
CASSVERVGTYEQYF
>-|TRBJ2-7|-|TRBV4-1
TGCGCCAGCAGCCAAGACCAGGACACTCACTGGTCCTACGAGCAGTACTTC
CASSQDQDTHWSYEQYF
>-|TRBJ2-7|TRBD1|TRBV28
TGTGCCAGCAGTTTATTACAGGGGGCGCGGGAGCAGTACTTC
CASSLLQGAREQYF
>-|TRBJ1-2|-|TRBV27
TGTGCCAGCAGTTTAACAGGGCTGAATGGCTACACCTTC
CASSLTGLNGYTF
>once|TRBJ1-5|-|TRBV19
TGTGCCAGTAGTAACCGTTTGTGGCCCCAGCATTTT
CASSNRLWPQHF
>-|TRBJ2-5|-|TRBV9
TGTGCCAGCAGCGGTGGAAACACAGGGAGAGAGACCCAGTACTTC
CASSGGNTGRETQYF
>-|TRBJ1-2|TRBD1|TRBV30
TGTGCCTGGAGGCCGAAGGGGGCTGAAGGCTACACCTTC
CAWRPKGAEGYTF
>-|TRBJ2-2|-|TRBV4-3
TGCGCCAGCAGCATCACGTGGGCAGGGGCAGGCGGGGAGCTGTTTTTT
CASSITWAGAGGELFF
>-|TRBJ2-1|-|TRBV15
TGTGCCACCAGAGTTGAGACCCTAAATGAGCAGTTCTTC
CATRVETLNEQFF
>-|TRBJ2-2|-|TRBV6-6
TGTGCCAGCAGGAACCGCAGGGAGGACGGGGAGCTGTTTTTT
CASRNRREDGELFF
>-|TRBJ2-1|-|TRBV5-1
TGCGCCAGCAGCTTGCCTCGGGGAGGTGTTAATGAGCAGTTCTTC
CASSLPRGGVNEQFF
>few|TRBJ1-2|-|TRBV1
TGCACCAGCAGCCACCTCTTAGGACCCTCAGGCTACACCTTC
CTSSHLLGPSGYTF
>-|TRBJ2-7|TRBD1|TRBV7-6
TGTGCCAGCAGCTCATGGGCTGCGACAGGGGGTAGGACCTACGAGCAGTACTTC
CASSSWAATGGRTYEQYF
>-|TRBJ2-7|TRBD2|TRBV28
TGTGCCACCGACGCTAGCGGGCCACTCTACGAGCAGTACTTC
CATDASGPLYEQYF
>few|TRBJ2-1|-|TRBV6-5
TGTGCCAGCAGCCTCACTATTAGCTCCTACAATGAGCAGTTCTTC
CASSLTISSYNEQFF
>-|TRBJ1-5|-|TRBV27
TGTGCCAGCAGTCCTCGTGGAAACCAGCCCCAGCATTTT
CASSPRGNQPQHF
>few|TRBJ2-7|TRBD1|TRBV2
TGTGCCAGCAGTGTTCCCGCAGGGGGCGTTGAGCAGTACTTC
CASSVPAGGVEQYF
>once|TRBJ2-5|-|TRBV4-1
TGCGCCAGCAGCCAAGTTTGGAGACAACAAGAGACCCAGTACTTC
CASSQVWRQQETQYF
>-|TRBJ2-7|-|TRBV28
TGTGCCAGCAGTAATGATGTCGCGAGGGCTACCTACGAGCAGTACTTC
CASSNDVARATYEQYF
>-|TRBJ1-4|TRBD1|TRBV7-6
TGTGCCAGCAGCCCCATGGTCGGGACAGGGAACGAAAAACTGTTTTTT
CASSPMVGTGNEKLFF
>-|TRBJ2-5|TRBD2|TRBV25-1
TGTGCCAGCAGTGTTGCTAGCGGGGGGGCGGAGACCCAGTACTTC
CASSVASGGAETQYF
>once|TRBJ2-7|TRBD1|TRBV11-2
TGTGCCAGCAGCCCCCGACAGGGGTTAACCTACGAGCAGTACTTC
CASSPRQGLTYEQYF
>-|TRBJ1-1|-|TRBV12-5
TGTGCTAGTGGTTTGATCTTAGGCGAAGCTTTCTTT
CASGLILGEAFF
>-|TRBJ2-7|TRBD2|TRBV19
TGTGCCAGTAGTATTCCGGGACTAGCGGGAAACGAGCAGTACTTC
CASSIPGLAGNEQYF
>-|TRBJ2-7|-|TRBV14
TGTGCCAGCAGCCGGGCCCTGGAGCAGTACTTC
CASSRALEQYF
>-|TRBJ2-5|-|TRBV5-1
TGCGCCAGCAGCTGGGGGGCCCGAATTCAAGAGACCCAGTACTTC
CASSWGARIQETQYF